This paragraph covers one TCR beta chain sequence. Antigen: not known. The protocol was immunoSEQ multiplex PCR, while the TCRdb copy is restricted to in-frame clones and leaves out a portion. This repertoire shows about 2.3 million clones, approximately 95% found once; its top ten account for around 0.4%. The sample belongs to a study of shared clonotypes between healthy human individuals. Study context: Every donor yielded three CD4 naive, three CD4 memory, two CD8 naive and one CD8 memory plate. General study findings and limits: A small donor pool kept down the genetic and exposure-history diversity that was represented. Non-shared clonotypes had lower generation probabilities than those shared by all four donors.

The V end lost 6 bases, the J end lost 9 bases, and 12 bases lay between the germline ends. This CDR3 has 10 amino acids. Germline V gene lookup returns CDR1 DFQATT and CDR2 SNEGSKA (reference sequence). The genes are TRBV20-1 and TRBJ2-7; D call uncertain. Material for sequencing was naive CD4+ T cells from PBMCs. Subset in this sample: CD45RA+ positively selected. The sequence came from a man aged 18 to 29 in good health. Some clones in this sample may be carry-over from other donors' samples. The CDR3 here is CSARRTVQYF. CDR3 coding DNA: TGCAGTGCCCGAAGGACGGTGCAGTACTTC.